These 30 T cell receptor beta chains came from one sample sequenced in a study of T cell responses to AZD1222 COVID-19 vaccine. Profiled with immunoSEQ multiplex PCR; TCRdb holds only in-frame clones, not every one. The sample has about 93,000 clones, just under 90% seen once. The sequenced sample was peripheral blood, obtained on day 0 of MenACWY control vaccination. All receptors derive from an adult in good health.

J is TRBJ1-2 and V is TRBV4-3; 10 bases line up with TRBD1. The CDR3 is made up of 17 amino acids. V dropped 1 base and J dropped 8; count of bases not matched to a gene: 13. Per germline, CDR1 LGHNA and CDR2 YSLEER. This chain's CDR3 is CASSQGLAGQGRGGYTF. CDR3 nucleotide sequence: TGCGCCAGCAGCCAAGGTCTTGCGGGACAGGGGAGAGGAGGCTACACCTTC.

The chain uses TRBV4-3 and TRBJ2-3; 12 nucleotides line up with TRBD1. V was clipped by 1 base and J by 4 bases; unmatched bases: 6. Germline assignment: CDR1 LGHNA and CDR2 YSLEER. The CDR3 sequence is 17 residues long. This CDR3 reads CASSQGAGTGGADTQYF. Written as DNA, the CDR3 is TGCGCCAGCAGCCAAGGGGCCGGGACAGGGGGCGCAGATACGCAGTATTTT.

The V gene is TRBV5-4, the J gene TRBJ2-5; the D gene is possibly TRBD2 (6 bases). The V end lost 4 bases, the J end lost 1 base, and 11 bases lay between the germline ends. The germline V gene encodes CDR1 SGHNT and CDR2 YYREEE (reference sequence). This CDR3 is built from 14 residues. CDR3 bases: TGTGCCAGCAGCCCCCGGGGGATCCAAGAGACCCAGTACTTC. It encodes CASSPRGIQETQYF.

The table lists this clone with a count of one. The chain joins TRBV5-1 to TRBJ1-2; weak D call: TRBD1 (5 bases). CDR1 SGHRS and CDR2 YFSETQ come from the germline V gene. The length of the CDR3 is 12 residues. The V end was cut by 0 bases, the J end by 8 bases, with 8 bases between. The CDR3 DNA reads as TGCGCCAGCAGCTTGGCGGGGGACGGCTACACCTTC. It encodes CASSLAGDGYTF.

V gene TRBV5-6 combines with J gene TRBJ1-6; 7 bases map to TRBD1. The CDR3 totals 14 residues. The germline V gene encodes CDR1 SGHDT and CDR2 YYEEEE. Germline trimming cut 6 bases from V and 7 bases from J; bases unmatched to any gene: 7. CDR3 residues: CASILGQTNSPLHF. CDR3 nucleotide sequence: TGTGCCAGCATCCTGGGACAGACGAATTCACCCCTCCACTTT.

A single count supports this clone. The chain links TRBV9 to TRBJ1-6; D unclear. Deletions cut 7 bases from V and 13 bases from J, with 12 bases between. The CDR3 runs 11 residues. Germline assignment: CDR1 SGDLS and CDR2 YYNGEE. The CDR3 DNA sequence: TGTGCCAGCGGCCGGGAAGGCCCCCTCCACTTT. This translates into CASGREGPLHF.

The V gene is TRBV7-2, the J gene TRBJ1-6, with D tentatively TRBD1 (6 bases). The CDR3 contains 17 residues. Germline V gene sequence: CDR1 SGHTA, CDR2 FQGNSA. Trimming cost V 5 bases and J 4 bases, with 18 bases left between them. The CDR3 coding sequence is TGTGCCAGCAGCACCAGACAGGCCACTATTTATAATTCACCCCTCCACTTT. Protein product: CASSTRQATIYNSPLHF.

In its sample, this clone was seen once. The J gene is TRBJ1-4, the V gene TRBV19; D remains unclear. The germline V gene encodes CDR1 LNHDA and CDR2 SQIVND (reference sequence). Deletions cut 3 bases from V and 3 bases from J, with 8 bases between. CDR3 length: 14 amino acids. CDR3 nucleotides: TGTGCCAGTAGTATGGGCCGGGCTAATGAAAAACTGTTTTTT. It yields the protein CASSMGRANEKLFF.

This clone has more than one count but fewer than ten. The chain's CDR3 is CASSFTTTGTGYGYTF. CDR3 sequence (DNA): TGTGCCAGCAGCTTCACAACAACAGGGACGGGCTATGGCTACACCTTC. J is TRBJ1-2 and V is TRBV5-6; a possible D gene is TRBD1 (6 bases). Trimming stripped 2 bases from V and 4 bases from J, with 18 bases between. Germline-derived CDR1 and CDR2 are SGHDT and YYEEEE. The CDR3 loop spans 16 amino acids.

The V and J genes are TRBV5-1 and TRBJ2-3; D is unresolved. The CDR3 contains 15 residues. Between the trimmed V and J ends, which lost 3 bases and 2 bases, there was a span of 13 bases. Germline lookup yields CDR1 SGHRS and CDR2 YFSETQ. CDR3 coding DNA: TGCGCCAGCAGCTCCGGACCCGTTAACACAGATACGCAGTATTTT. This sequence encodes CASSSGPVNTDTQYF.

The chain links TRBV19 to TRBJ1-1; perhaps TRBD1 as D (5 bases). This CDR3 spans 14 amino acids. Trimming removed 5 bases from V and 4 bases from J, with 14 bases in between. Germline V CDR1 and CDR2: LNHDA, SQIVND (reference sequence). CDR3 loop: CASSFWDASTEAFF. The DNA for the CDR3 is TGTGCCAGTAGTTTCTGGGACGCCAGCACTGAAGCTTTCTTT. Full variable domain (outside the CDR3, taken from reference TRBV19 and TRBJ1-1): DGGITQSPKYLFRKEGQNVTLSCEQNLNHDAMYWYRQDPGQGLRLIYYSQIVNDFQKGDIAEGYSVSREKKESFPLTVTSAQKNPTAFYLCASSFWDASTEAFFGQGTRLTVV.

A few counts support this clone. The V gene is TRBV30, the J gene TRBJ2-1; the D is unclear. The V end lost 0 bases, the J end lost 10 bases, and 4 bases lay between the germline ends. CDR3 length equals 10 residues. Germline loops: CDR1 GTSNPN, CDR2 SVGIG (reference sequence). The DNA of the CDR3 is TGTGCCTGGAGTGTCAGGGAGCAGTTCTTC. This sequence encodes CAWSVREQFF. Drawing the rest from reference TRBV30 and TRBJ2-1, the complete variable domain is SQTIHQWPATLVQPVGSPLSLECTVEGTSNPNLYWYRQAAGRGLQLLFYSVGIGQISSEVPQNLSASRPQDRQFILSSKKLLLSDSGFYLCAWSVREQFFGPGTRLTVL.

The chain carries TRBV4-1 and TRBJ2-7, with D perhaps matching TRBD2 (6 bases). The CDR3 is made up of 14 amino acids. With 4 bases removed from V and 4 bases from J, the gap between germline ends came to 14 bases. Per germline, CDR1 MGHRA and CDR2 YSYEKL. CDR3 region: CASSPETGVYEQYF. CDR3 sequence (DNA): TGCGCCAGCAGCCCTGAAACGGGGGTATACGAGCAGTACTTC.

The chain links TRBV4-3 to TRBJ2-7; possibly TRBD2 for D (5 bases). Germline-derived CDR1 and CDR2 are LGHNA and YSLEER. The CDR3 length is 17 residues. V lost 2 bases and J lost 0, with 17 bases in between. CDR3 in amino acids: CASSQTFAGFSSYEQYF. The CDR3 DNA reads as TGCGCCAGCAGCCAAACGTTTGCGGGCTTCAGCTCCTACGAGCAGTACTTC.

V gene TRBV2 combines with J gene TRBJ2-7, with 9 nucleotides matching TRBD1. V gave up 4 bases and J gave up 4 bases; unmatched junction bases: 2. Germline CDR1 and CDR2: SNHLY and FYNNEI. This CDR3 spans 13 amino acids. CDR3 sequence (DNA): TGTGCCAGCAGTGCGGACAGGGGATACGAGCAGTACTTC. Residues: CASSADRGYEQYF.

V is TRBV10-2 and J is TRBJ1-3; no reliable D call. This CDR3 contains 13 residues. From germline, CDR1 is WSHSY and CDR2 SAAADI. V was pared by 5 bases and J by 8 bases, with 13 bases between. The CDR3 bases are TGCGCCAGCAGTTTACTCCGTATGGACACCATATATTTT. It encodes CASSLLRMDTIYF.

J is TRBJ1-1 and V is TRBV6-1; perhaps TRBD1 as D (5 bases). With 3 bases removed from V and 0 bases from J, the gap between germline ends came to 14 bases. Germline V gene lookup returns CDR1 MNHNS and CDR2 SASEGT. The CDR3 contains 16 residues. The chain's CDR3 is CASSDSRVSMNTEAFF. In DNA form, the CDR3 reads TGTGCCAGCAGTGACAGCAGGGTTTCCATGAACACTGAAGCTTTCTTT.

The rearrangement uses TRBV9 and TRBJ2-7; TRBD2 might be the D (6 bases). CDR1 is SGDLS, CDR2 YYNGEE, per germline. Deletions cut 0 bases from V and 7 bases from J, with 11 bases between. The CDR3 has 13 amino acids. Written as DNA, the CDR3 is TGTGCCAGCAGCGTAGAGGGCCGGGGGGAGCAGTACTTC. This codes for CASSVEGRGEQYF.

This clone occurred a few times. The gene calls are TRBV29-1 and TRBJ1-3; D unresolved. This CDR3 is 13 amino acids long. The germline V gene encodes CDR1 SQVTM and CDR2 ANQGSEA. V was cut by 2 bases and J by 0 bases, with 5 bases left in between. The chain's CDR3 is CSVEQFSGNTIYF. CDR3 bases: TGCAGCGTTGAACAGTTCTCTGGAAACACCATATATTTT.

The V gene is TRBV6-5, the J gene TRBJ2-5; tentatively, D is TRBD1 (6 bases). V gave up 4 bases and J gave up 6 bases, with 12 bases separating them. Germline CDR1 MNHEY, CDR2 SVGAGI. This CDR3 is 13 amino acids long. The CDR3 region has the DNA TGTGCCAGCAGTTCACACAGGGAGAAGACCCAGTACTTC. It encodes CASSSHREKTQYF.

The chain links TRBV19 to TRBJ1-5; 7 bases fit TRBD1. Trimming at V came to 6 bases and at J to 8 bases, leaving 16 bases not matched to a gene. The germline V gene encodes CDR1 LNHDA and CDR2 SQIVND (reference sequence). The CDR3 consists of 16 residues. The CDR3 here is CASRTSTGDYGKPQHF. The CDR3 region has the DNA TGTGCCAGTAGGACATCAACAGGGGATTATGGTAAGCCCCAGCATTTT.

The genes are TRBV20-1 and TRBJ1-2; no clear D. Germline CDR1 is DFQATT and CDR2 is SNEGSKA (reference sequence). Between the trimmed V and J ends, which lost 3 bases and 4 bases, there was a span of 6 bases. The CDR3 is 11 residues long. In nucleotides, the CDR3 is TGCAGTGCTAGTGCGGTCTATGGCTACACCTTC. As protein: CSASAVYGYTF.

This sequence joins TRBV5-1 and TRBJ2-2, with D maybe TRBD2 (5 bases). CDR1 SGHRS and CDR2 YFSETQ come from the germline V gene. This CDR3 has 13 amino acids. V lost 4 bases and J lost 7, with 11 bases in between. The CDR3, as DNA: TGCGCCAGCAGCGCGGAGGTGGGCGGGGAGCTGTTTTTT. Translated: CASSAEVGGELFF. Full variable domain (missing parts from reference TRBV5-1 and TRBJ2-2): KAGVTQTPRYLIKTRGQQVTLSCSPISGHRSVSWYQQTPGQGLQFLFEYFSETQRNKGNFPGRFSGRQFSNSRSEMNVSTLELGDSALYLCASSAEVGGELFFGEGSRLTVL.

V is TRBV6-2 or TRBV6-3 and J is TRBJ2-7; unclear D gene. The germline V gene encodes CDR1 MNHEY and CDR2 SVGEGT. The CDR3 contains 13 residues. V lost 2 bases to trimming and J lost 3 bases, with 8 bases between them. CDR3 in DNA: TGTGCCAGCAGTTACGATACGTACTACGAGCAGTACTTC. Its protein product is CASSYDTYYEQYF.

The V call is TRBV7-9, the J call TRBJ2-5, with unresolved D. The CDR3 has 12 residues. CDR1 is SEHNR and CDR2 is FQNEAQ in the germline V gene (reference sequence). With 1 base removed from V and 4 bases from J, the gap between germline ends came to 4 bases. CDR3: CASSLVAETQYF. DNA for the CDR3: TGTGCCAGCAGCTTAGTGGCAGAGACCCAGTACTTC.

This chain uses TRBV18 with TRBJ2-7; tentative D call: TRBD2 (6 bases). CDR1 and CDR2 (germline): KGHSH, LQKENI. The CDR3 contains 15 residues. Trimming took off 5 bases at V and 5 bases at J, with 19 bases between the two ends. CDR3 nucleotides: TGTGCCAGCTCAGTCGTTAGGGACTGGCTCGACGAGCAGTACTTC. It is translated as CASSVVRDWLDEQYF.

V usage is TRBV7-2 and J usage is TRBJ2-7; 7 bases are shared with TRBD2. Per germline, CDR1 SGHTA and CDR2 FQGNSA. The CDR3 sequence is 12 residues long. The ends lost 1 base at V and 6 bases at J; junction bases unmatched: 0. The CDR3 bases are TGTGCCAGCAGCTTAGGGACTAGCGAGCAGTACTTC. Protein product: CASSLGTSEQYF.

The V call is TRBV11-2, the J call TRBJ1-3; TRBD1 might be the D (6 bases). Trimming took off 0 bases at V and 4 bases at J, with 10 bases between the two ends. Germline values: CDR1 SGHAT, CDR2 FQNNGV. CDR3 size: 15 residues. In nucleotides, the CDR3 is TGTGCCAGCAGCTTAGAGGGGGGGGCCGGAAACACCATATATTTT. This encodes CASSLEGGAGNTIYF.

The chain employs TRBV7-9 and TRBJ1-1, with D possibly TRBD1 on 5 matching bases. Per germline, CDR1 SEHNR and CDR2 FQNEAQ (reference sequence). This CDR3 is built from 14 residues. Trimming took off 5 bases at V and 7 bases at J, with 17 bases between the two ends. The CDR3 DNA reads as TGTGCCAGCAGCCCCGGACTGGGGCGCGATGAAGCTTTCTTT. This sequence encodes CASSPGLGRDEAFF. Full variable domain (rest looked up from reference TRBV7-9 and TRBJ1-1): DTGVSQNPRHKITKRGQNVTFRCDPISEHNRLYWYRQTLGQGPEFLTYFQNEAQLEKSRLLSDRFSAERPKGSFSTLEIQRTEQGDSAMYLCASSPGLGRDEAFFGQGTRLTVV.

The gene calls are TRBV2 and TRBJ1-2, with D possibly being TRBD1 (6 bases). Trimming removed 9 bases from V and 0 bases from J, with 17 bases in between. The CDR3 has 15 residues. The germline V gene encodes CDR1 SNHLY and CDR2 FYNNEI. The CDR3 DNA is TGTGCCAGACGACAGGTGGGGCCCACTAACTATGGCTACACCTTC. Residues: CARRQVGPTNYGYTF.